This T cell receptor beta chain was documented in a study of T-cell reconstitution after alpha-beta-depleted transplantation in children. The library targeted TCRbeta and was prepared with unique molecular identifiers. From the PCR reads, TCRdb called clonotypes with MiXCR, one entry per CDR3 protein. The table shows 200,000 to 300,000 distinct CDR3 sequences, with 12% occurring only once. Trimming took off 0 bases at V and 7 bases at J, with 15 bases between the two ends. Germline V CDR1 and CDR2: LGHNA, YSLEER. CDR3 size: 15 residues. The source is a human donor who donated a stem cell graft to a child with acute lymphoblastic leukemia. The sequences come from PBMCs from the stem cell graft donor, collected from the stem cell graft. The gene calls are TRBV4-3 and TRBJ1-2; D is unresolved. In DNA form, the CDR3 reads TGCGCCAGCAGCCAAGATCGGTTACATCCGTCTGGCTACACCTTC. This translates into CASSQDRLHPSGYTF.